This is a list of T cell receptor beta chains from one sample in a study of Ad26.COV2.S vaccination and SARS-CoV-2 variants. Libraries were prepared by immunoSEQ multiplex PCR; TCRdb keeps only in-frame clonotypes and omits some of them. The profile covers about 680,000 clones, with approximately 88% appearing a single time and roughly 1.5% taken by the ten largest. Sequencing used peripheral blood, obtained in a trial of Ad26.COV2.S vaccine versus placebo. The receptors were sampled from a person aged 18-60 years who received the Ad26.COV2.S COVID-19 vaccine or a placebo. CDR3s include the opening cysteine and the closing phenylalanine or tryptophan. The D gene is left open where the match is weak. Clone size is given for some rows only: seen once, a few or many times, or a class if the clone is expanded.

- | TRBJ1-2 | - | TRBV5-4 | TGTGCCAGCCACAGGGACCCCCTAGCTAACTATGGCTACACCTTC | CASHRDPLANYGYTF
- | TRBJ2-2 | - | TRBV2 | TGTGCCAGCAGTGTCTCCAATTACATGTCCACCGGGGAGCTGTTTTTT | CASSVSNYMSTGELFF
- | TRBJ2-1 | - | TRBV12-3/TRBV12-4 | TGTGCCAGCAGCCCGGGCTTCGGTCAGCAGTTCTTC | CASSPGFGQQFF
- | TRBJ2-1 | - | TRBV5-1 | TGCGCCAGCAGCCTGATGGGTTCTTCCTACAATGAGCAGTTCTTC | CASSLMGSSYNEQFF
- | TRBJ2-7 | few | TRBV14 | TGTGCCAGCAGCCTGAGACGGGAAGAGCAGTACTTC | CASSLRREEQYF
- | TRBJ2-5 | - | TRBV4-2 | TGTGCCAGCAGCCAAGGCGGCGGGGTCGCCCAGTTTGCCCAGTACTTC | CASSQGGGVAQFAQYF
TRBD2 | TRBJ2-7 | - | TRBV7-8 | TGTGCCAGCAGCTTGGGGCGGGAGCTTTACGAGCAGTACTTC | CASSLGRELYEQYF
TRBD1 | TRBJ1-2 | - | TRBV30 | TGTGCCTGGAGTGTACGGCAGGGGGGAGGCTACACCTTC | CAWSVRQGGGYTF
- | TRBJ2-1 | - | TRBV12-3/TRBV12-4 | TGTGCCAGCAGTTTCCAGGGGCACAATGAGCAGTTCTTC | CASSFQGHNEQFF
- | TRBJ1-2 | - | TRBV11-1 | TGTGCCAGCAGCTTAGGCGGGAGCGGCTACACCTTC | CASSLGGSGYTF
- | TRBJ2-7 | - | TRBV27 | TGTGCCAGCAGCCTTAACCCACTCTCCTACGAGCAGTACTTC | CASSLNPLSYEQYF
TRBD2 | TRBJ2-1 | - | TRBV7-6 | TGTGCCAGCAGCCAAAGCGGGAGCTCCTACAATGAGCAGTTCTTC | CASSQSGSSYNEQFF
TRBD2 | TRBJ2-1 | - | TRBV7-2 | TGTGCCAGCAGCCCTACTAGCGGGAGGGCCCGTCTCGATGAGCAGTTCTTC | CASSPTSGRARLDEQFF
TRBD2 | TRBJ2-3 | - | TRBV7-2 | TGTGCCAGCAGCTTCTATGCGGGGGTGACAGATACGCAGTATTTT | CASSFYAGVTDTQYF
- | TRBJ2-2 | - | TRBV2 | TGTGCCAGCAGCAAGGACCGCGGGGAGCTGTTTTTT | CASSKDRGELFF
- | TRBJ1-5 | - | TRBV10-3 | TGTGCCATCAGTCTCGACAGCCCGAATCAGCCCCAGCATTTT | CAISLDSPNQPQHF
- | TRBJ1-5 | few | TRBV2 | TGTGCCAGCACGCGGGATGGTCAGCCCCAGCATTTT | CASTRDGQPQHF
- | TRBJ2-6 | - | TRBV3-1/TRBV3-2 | TGTGCCAGCAGCCAATGGTCCTCTGGGGCCAACGTCCTGACTTTC | CASSQWSSGANVLTF
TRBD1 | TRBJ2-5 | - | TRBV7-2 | TGTGCCAGCAGCACGAGACAGGGCCAAGAGACCCAGTACTTC | CASSTRQGQETQYF
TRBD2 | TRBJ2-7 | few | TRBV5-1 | TGCGCCAGCAGTTTTCTAGCGGTGAGCTCCTACGAGCAGTACTTC | CASSFLAVSSYEQYF
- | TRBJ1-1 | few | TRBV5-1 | TGCGCCAGCAGCTTGGACAGACCGAACACTGAAGCTTTCTTT | CASSLDRPNTEAFF
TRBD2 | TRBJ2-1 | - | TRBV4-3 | TGCGCCAGCAGCCTCGGACTAGCGGGGGGAGGGTTCTTC | CASSLGLAGGGFF
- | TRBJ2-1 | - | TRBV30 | TGTGCCTGGAGTGTACCTGGGAGCGATGAGCAGTTCTTC | CAWSVPGSDEQFF
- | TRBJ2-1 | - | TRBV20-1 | TGCAGTGCTAGTCCAGGAGCCACCTACAATGAGCAGTTCTTC | CSASPGATYNEQFF
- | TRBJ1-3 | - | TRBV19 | TGTGCCAGTAGGGGAAGCCGAAGCTCTGGAAACACCATATATTTT | CASRGSRSSGNTIYF
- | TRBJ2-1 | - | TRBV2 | TGTGCCAGCAGTGAAGCGCGGGGGCCCATGAATGAGCAGTTCTTC | CASSEARGPMNEQFF
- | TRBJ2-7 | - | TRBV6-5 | TGTGCCAGCAGTTACAGCCCCATCTACGAGCAGTACTTC | CASSYSPIYEQYF
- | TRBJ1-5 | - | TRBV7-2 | TGTGCCAGCAGCTTAGCGGAAAGCAATCAGCCCCAGCATTTT | CASSLAESNQPQHF
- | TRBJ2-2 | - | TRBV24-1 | TGTGCCACCAGGACAGCCAACACCGGGGAGCTGTTTTTT | CATRTANTGELFF
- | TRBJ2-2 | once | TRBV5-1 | TGCGCCAGCAGCTGGGGTATCGTAAACACCGGGGAGCTGTTTTTT | CASSWGIVNTGELFF
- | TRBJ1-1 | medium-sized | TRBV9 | TGTGCCAGCAGCGCCAGTTTGAACACTGAAGCTTTCTTT | CASSASLNTEAFF
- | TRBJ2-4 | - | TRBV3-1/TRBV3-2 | TGTGCCAGCAGTCAGTGGGCCGGAGGGAAAAACATTCAGTACTTC | CASSQWAGGKNIQYF
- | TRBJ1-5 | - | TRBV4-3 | TGCGCCAGCAGCCAAGAGATAGGACAAAATCAGCCCCAGCATTTT | CASSQEIGQNQPQHF
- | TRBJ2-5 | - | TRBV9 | TGTGCCAGCAGCCCCGGGGGACTTGGGGAGACCCAGTACTTC | CASSPGGLGETQYF
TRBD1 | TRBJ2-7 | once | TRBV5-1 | TGCGCCAGCAGCTTGGAAGGGACAGGGGCCTACGAGCAGTACTTC | CASSLEGTGAYEQYF
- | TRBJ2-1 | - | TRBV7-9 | TGTGCCACCAATCAACAGGTTTACAATGAGCAGTTCTTC | CATNQQVYNEQFF
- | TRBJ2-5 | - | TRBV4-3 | TGCGCCAGCAGCCAAGGGATTAGCGGAACTCAAGAGACCCAGTACTTC | CASSQGISGTQETQYF
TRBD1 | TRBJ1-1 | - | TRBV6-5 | TGTGCCAGCACCTCGGGGACAGGGTATACTGAAGCTTTCTTT | CASTSGTGYTEAFF
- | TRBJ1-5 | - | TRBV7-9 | TGTGCCAGCAGCGGAGGGGGGTTCCAAGGCAATCAGCCCCAGCATTTT | CASSGGGFQGNQPQHF
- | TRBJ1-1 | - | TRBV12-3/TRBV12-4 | TGTGCCAGCAGTTTTGGGGTAGCCACTGAAGCTTTCTTT | CASSFGVATEAFF
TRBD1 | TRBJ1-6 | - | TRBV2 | TGTGCCAGAAGACCCCCCGGACAGGGAAATTCACCCCTCCACTTT | CARRPPGQGNSPLHF
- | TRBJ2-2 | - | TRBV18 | TGTGCCACCAACAGCAAGCCAGGAGAACCCGGGGAGCTGTTTTTT | CATNSKPGEPGELFF
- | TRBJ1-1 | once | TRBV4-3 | TGCGCCAGCAGCCAAGATCCCGGGAGCTGGACTGAAGCTTTCTTT | CASSQDPGSWTEAFF
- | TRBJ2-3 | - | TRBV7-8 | TGTGCCAGCAGCTTAGGGGGCGTTAGCACAGATACGCAGTATTTT | CASSLGGVSTDTQYF
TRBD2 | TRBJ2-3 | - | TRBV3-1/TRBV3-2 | TGTGCCAGCAGCCCCGGGGGGAATGGGGGCACAGATACGCAGTATTTT | CASSPGGNGGTDTQYF
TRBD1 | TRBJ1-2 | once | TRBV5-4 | TGTGCCAGCAGCACCCGACAGGGGGCGGGTGGCTACACCTTC | CASSTRQGAGGYTF
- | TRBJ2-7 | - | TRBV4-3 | TGCGCCAGCAGCCAGTTCCTCCTGTCTTACGAGCAGTACTTC | CASSQFLLSYEQYF
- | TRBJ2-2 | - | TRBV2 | TGTGCCAGCGGTTCGCGGACCCAGGGAACCGGGGAGCTGTTTTTT | CASGSRTQGTGELFF
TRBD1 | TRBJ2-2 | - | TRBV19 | TGTGCCAGTAGTAGGACAGGGGAGGCCGGGGAGCTGTTTTTT | CASSRTGEAGELFF
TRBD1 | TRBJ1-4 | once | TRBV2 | TGTGCCAGCAGGGGACAGGCGTCTAATGAAAAACTGTTTTTT | CASRGQASNEKLFF
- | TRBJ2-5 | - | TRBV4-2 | TGTGCCAGCAGCCTGGGCCGGGGCGCCCAAGAGACCCAGTACTTC | CASSLGRGAQETQYF